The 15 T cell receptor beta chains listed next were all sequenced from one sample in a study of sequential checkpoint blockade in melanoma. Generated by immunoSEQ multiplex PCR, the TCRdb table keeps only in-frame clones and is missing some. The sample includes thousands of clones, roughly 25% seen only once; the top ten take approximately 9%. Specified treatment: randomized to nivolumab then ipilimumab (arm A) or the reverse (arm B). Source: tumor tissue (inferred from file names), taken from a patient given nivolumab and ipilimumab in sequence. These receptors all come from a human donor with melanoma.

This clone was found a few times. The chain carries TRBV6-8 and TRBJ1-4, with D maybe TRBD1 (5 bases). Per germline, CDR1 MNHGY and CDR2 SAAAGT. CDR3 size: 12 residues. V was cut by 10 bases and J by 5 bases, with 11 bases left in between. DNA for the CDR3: TGTGCCATCGGGGGGGAAAATGAAAAACTGTTTTTT. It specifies CAIGGENEKLFF.

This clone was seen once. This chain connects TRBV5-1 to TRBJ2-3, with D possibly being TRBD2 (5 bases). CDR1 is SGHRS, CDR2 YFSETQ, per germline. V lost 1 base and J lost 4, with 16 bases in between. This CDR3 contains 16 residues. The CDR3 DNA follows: TGCGCCAGCAGCTTGAGCAGACCTCGGCGGGCAGATACGCAGTATTTT. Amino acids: CASSLSRPRRADTQYF.

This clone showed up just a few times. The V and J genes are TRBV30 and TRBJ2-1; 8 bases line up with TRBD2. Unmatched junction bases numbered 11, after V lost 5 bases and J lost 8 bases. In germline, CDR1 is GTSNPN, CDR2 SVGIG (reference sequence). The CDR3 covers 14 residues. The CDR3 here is CAWRGGPAGDEQFF. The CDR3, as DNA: TGTGCCTGGCGAGGGGGACCAGCGGGGGATGAGCAGTTCTTC.

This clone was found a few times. CDR3 in amino acids: CSGRDRAPNTEAFF. CDR3 bases: TGCAGCGGGAGGGATAGGGCCCCAAACACTGAAGCTTTCTTT. The rearrangement joins TRBV29-1 to TRBJ1-1; D is unclear. Between the trimmed V and J ends, which lost 7 bases and 2 bases, there was a span of 17 bases. This CDR3 region has 14 residues. Per the germline V gene, CDR1 is SQVTM and CDR2 is ANQGSEA.

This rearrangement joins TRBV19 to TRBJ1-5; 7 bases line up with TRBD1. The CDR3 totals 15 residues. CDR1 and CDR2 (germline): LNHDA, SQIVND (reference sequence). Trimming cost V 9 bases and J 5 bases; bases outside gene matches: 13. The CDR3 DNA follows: TGTGCCAGCATGGGGACAGTGAGGGGCCATCAGCCCCAGCATTTT. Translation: CASMGTVRGHQPQHF.

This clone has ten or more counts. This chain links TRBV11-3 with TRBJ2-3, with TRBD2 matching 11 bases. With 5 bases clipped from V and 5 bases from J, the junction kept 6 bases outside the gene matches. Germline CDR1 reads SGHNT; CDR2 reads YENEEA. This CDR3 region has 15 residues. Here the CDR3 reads CASSPLGTSGDTQYF. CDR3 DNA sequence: TGTGCCAGCAGCCCCCTAGGGACTAGCGGAGATACGCAGTATTTT.

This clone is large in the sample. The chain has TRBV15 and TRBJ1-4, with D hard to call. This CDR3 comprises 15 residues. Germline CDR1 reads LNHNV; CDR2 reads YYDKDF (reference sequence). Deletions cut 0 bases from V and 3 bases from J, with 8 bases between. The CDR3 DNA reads TGTGCCACCAGCAGAGACTACGGCCCTAATGAAAAACTGTTTTTT. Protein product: CATSRDYGPNEKLFF.

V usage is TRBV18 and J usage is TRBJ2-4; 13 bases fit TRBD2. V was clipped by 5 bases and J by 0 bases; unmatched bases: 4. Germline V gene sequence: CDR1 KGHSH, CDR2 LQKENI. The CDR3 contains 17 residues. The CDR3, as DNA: TGTGCCAGCTCAGCAGGGACTAGCGGGACAGCCAAAAACATTCAGTACTTC. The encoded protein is CASSAGTSGTAKNIQYF.

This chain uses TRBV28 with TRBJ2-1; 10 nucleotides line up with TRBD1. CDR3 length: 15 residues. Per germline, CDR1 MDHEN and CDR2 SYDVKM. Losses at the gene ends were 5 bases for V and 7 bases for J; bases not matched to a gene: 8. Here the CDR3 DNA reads TGTGCCAGCAGTGAGTTGACAGGGGGCTCAAATGAGCAGTTCTTC. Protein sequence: CASSELTGGSNEQFF.

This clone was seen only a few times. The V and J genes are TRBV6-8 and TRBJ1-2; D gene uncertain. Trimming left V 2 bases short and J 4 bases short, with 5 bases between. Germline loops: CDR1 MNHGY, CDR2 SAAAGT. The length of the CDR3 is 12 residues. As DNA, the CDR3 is TGTGCCAGCAGTTACCCCTCCTATGGCTACACCTTC. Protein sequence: CASSYPSYGYTF.

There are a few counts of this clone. The DNA of the CDR3 is TGTGCCAGCAGTCGAACCCAGGGGGCTGAGGAGCTGTTTTTT. It specifies CASSRTQGAEELFF. V gene TRBV9 combines with J gene TRBJ2-2; 8 bases are a match to TRBD1. This CDR3 has 14 amino acids. Germline values: CDR1 SGDLS, CDR2 YYNGEE. Trimming at V came to 5 bases and at J to 10 bases, leaving 10 bases not matched to a gene.

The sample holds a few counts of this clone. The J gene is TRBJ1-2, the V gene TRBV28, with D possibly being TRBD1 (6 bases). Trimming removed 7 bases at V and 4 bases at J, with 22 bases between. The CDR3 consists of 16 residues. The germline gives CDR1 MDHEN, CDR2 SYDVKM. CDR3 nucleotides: TGTGCCAGCACCGTTATGACAGGAGCCTTCTTCTATGGCTACACCTTC. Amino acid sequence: CASTVMTGAFFYGYTF.

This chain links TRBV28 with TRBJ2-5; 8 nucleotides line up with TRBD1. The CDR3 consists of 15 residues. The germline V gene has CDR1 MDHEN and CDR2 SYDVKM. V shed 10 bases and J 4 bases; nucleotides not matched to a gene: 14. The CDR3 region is CATSQSQGGGETQYF. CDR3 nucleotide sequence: TGTGCCACCTCGCAATCACAGGGGGGCGGAGAGACCCAGTACTTC.

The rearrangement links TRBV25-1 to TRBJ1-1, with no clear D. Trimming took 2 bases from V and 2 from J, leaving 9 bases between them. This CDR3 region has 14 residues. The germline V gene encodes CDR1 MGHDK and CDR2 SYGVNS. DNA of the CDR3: TGTGCCAGCAGTGAAGGAGGTAGCAACACTGAAGCTTTCTTT. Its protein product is CASSEGGSNTEAFF.

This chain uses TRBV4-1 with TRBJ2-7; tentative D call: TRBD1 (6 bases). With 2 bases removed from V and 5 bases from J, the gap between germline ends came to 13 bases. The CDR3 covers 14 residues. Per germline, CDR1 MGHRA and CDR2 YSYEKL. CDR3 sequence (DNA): TGCGCCAGCAGCCAAATCGGGACAACTCACGAGCAGTACTTC. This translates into CASSQIGTTHEQYF.